This TCR beta chain was retrieved from a study of blood T cell repertoires in COVID-19. Overall study: Acute and convalescent COVID-19 specimens originated in the United States, Italy and Spain. In each case, the material was cDNA or gDNA derived from T cells, B-cell-depleted T cells, or PBMCs.

Original processing methods: Nucleated cell number was recorded as an estimate derived from reference gene primer amplification. Profiled with immunoSEQ multiplex PCR; TCRdb holds only in-frame clones, not every one. V and J calls and clone size follow that table, whereas D and trimming were derived from the DNA. The repertoire includes roughly 98,000 clones, 70% to 90% of them detected once, and 10% to 15% sits in the top ten. This clone was detected once. With V trimmed by 2 bases and J by 0 bases, 9 bases remained unmatched. The germline CDR1 and CDR2 sequences are MDHEN and SYDVKM. This CDR3 region has 18 residues.

Sample: peripheral blood. The source of this sequence is a woman in her seventies with active or convalescent COVID-19. The V and J genes are TRBV28 and TRBJ2-1; 8 bases are shared with TRBD2. CDR3 nucleotide sequence: TGTGCCAGCAGTTTACTGGTGGGGACTAGTTACTCCTACAATGAGCAGTTCTTC. Protein sequence: CASSLLVGTSYSYNEQFF.